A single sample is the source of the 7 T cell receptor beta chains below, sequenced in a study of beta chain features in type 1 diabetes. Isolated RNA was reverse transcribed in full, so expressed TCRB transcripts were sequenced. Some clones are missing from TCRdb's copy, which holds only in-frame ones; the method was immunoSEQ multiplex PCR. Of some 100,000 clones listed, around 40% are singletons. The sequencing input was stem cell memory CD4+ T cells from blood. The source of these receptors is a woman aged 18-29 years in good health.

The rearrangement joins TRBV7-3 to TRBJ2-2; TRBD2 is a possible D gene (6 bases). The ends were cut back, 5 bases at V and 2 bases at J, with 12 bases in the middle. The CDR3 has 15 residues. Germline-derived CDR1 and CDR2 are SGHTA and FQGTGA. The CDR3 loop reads CASSLGDLNTGELFF. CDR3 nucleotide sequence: TGTGCCAGCAGCCTAGGGGACTTAAACACCGGGGAGCTGTTTTTT.

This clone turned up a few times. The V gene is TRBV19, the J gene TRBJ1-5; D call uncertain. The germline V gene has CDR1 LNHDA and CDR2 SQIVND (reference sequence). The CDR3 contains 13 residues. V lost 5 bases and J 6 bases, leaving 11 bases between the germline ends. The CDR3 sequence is CASSRGVGQPQHF. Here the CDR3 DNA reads TGTGCCAGTAGTCGAGGCGTAGGTCAGCCCCAGCATTTT.

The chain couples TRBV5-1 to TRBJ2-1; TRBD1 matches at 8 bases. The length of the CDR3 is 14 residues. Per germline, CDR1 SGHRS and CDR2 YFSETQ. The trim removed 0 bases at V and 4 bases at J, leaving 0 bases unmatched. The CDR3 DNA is TGCGCCAGCAGCTTGGGGGACAGGTACAATGAGCAGTTCTTC. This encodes CASSLGDRYNEQFF.

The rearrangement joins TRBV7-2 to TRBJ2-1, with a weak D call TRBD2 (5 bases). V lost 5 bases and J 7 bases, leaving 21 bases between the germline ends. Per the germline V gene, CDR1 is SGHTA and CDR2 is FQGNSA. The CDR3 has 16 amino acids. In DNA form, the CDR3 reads TGTGCCAGCAGCGTCGGACTTGGCCCCTTCTGGAATGAGCAGTTCTTC. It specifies CASSVGLGPFWNEQFF. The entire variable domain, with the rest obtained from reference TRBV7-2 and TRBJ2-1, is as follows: GAGVSQSPSNKVTEKGKDVELRCDPISGHTALYWYRQSLGQGLEFLIYFQGNSAPDKSGLPSDRFSAERTGGSVSTLTIQRTQQEDSAVYLCASSVGLGPFWNEQFFGPGTRLTVL.

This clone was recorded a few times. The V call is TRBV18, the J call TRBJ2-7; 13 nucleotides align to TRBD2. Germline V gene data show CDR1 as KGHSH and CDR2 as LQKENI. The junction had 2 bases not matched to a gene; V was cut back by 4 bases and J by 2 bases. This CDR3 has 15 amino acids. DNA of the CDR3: TGTGCCAGCTCACGGACTAGCGGGAGAACCTACGAGCAGTACTTC. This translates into CASSRTSGRTYEQYF.

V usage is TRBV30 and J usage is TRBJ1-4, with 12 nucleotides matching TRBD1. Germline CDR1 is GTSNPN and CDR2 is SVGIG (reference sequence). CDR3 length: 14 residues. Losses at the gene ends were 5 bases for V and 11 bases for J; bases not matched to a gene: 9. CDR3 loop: CAWAGTGGSRKLFF. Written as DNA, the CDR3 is TGTGCCTGGGCTGGGACAGGGGGCTCCAGGAAACTGTTTTTT.

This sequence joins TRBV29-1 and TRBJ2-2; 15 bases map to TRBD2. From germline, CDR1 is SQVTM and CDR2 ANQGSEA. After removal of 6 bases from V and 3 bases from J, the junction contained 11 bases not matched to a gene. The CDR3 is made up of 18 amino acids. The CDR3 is CSVYWGLAGGRDTGELFF. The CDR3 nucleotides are TGCAGCGTGTATTGGGGACTAGCGGGAGGAAGGGACACCGGGGAGCTGTTTTTT.